At least ten counts were recorded for the clone carrying this T cell receptor (beta chain). Its antigen remains unknown. These data belong to a study of identical twins. Whole-study findings and limits: Model-predicted out-of-frame TCR alpha sharing fell below observed values in monozygotic twins.

Germline CDR1 SGHRS, CDR2 YFSETQ. This CDR3 spans 14 amino acids. V lost 1 base and J lost 2; bases outside the gene matches: 2. TCRdb recomputed calls from the 5' RACE reads with MiXCR, one row per CDR3 protein. The sample yields nearly 650,000 distinct CDR3 sequences, less than 9% seen once. Separately, the same data were catalogued under a study of yellow fever vaccine responses in identical twins.

The origin of this receptor is a woman in her late teens or twenties in good health. This chain connects TRBV5-1 to TRBJ1-1; TRBD1 aligns across 7 bases. The material sequenced was PBMCs. The CDR3 DNA sequence: TGCGCCAGCAGCTTGTCAGGGGGAAACACTGAAGCTTTCTTT. Its translation: CASSLSGGNTEAFF.